A single sample is the source of the 23 T cell receptor beta chains below, sequenced in a study of shared clonotypes between healthy human individuals. Clones were sequenced by immunoSEQ multiplex PCR, and TCRdb holds only the in-frame ones, with some missing. The sample contains 550,000 to 700,000 clones, about three quarters of which appear only once. The sequenced material came from memory CD4+ T cells sorted from blood. Subset described: CD45RA-negative fraction. Receptors originate from a woman in her twenties or thirties in good health.

The chain is built from TRBV5-1 and TRBJ1-1; D is perhaps TRBD1 (6 bases). CDR1 SGHRS and CDR2 YFSETQ come from the germline V gene. The CDR3 is 15 residues long. V lost 1 base and J 4 bases, leaving 14 bases between the germline ends. Here the CDR3 reads CASSLRGAGGTEAFF. CDR3 in DNA: TGCGCCAGCAGCTTGAGGGGGGCCGGGGGCACTGAAGCTTTCTTT.

This clone was recorded a few times. Here the CDR3 omits its conserved ending phenylalanine or tryptophan, so a read error is the likely source. The DNA is left out, because the CDR3 cannot be placed on it with certainty; the CDR3 is given as TCRdb lists it. V is TRBV29-1 and J is TRBJ1-2. The CDR3 has 9 residues if both end residues are counted. The germline V gene has CDR1 SQVTM and CDR2 ANQGSEA. CDR3 residues: CSVDRTLPL.

The V call is TRBV25-1, the J call TRBJ2-5, with D tentatively TRBD2 (7 bases). The J call may be in error: the DNA end matches TRBJ2-7 better. Germline CDR1 is MGHDK and CDR2 is SYGVNS. The CDR3 contains 13 residues. The CDR3 DNA sequence: TGTGCCAGCAGCCGAGGGGGGGGTTACGAGCAGTACTTC. This gives the protein CASSRGGGYEQYF.

This chain links TRBV7-8 with TRBJ2-7, with D perhaps TRBD1 (5 bases). CDR3 length equals 12 residues. V was trimmed by 3 bases and J by 4 bases, leaving 7 bases between them. CDR1 SGHVS and CDR2 FQNEAQ come from the germline V gene. DNA for the CDR3: TGTGCCAGCAGCTTCAGGGATTACGAGCAGTACTTC. It specifies CASSFRDYEQYF.

The rearrangement links TRBV27 to TRBJ1-2; D is uncertain. This CDR3 is 13 amino acids long. V was shortened by 5 bases and J by 7 bases, with 14 bases between the two germline ends. The germline gives CDR1 MNHEY, CDR2 SMNVEV (reference sequence). The CDR3 DNA is TGTGCCAGCAGTCCATGGGCCAATAGTGGCTACACCTTC. Amino acid sequence: CASSPWANSGYTF.

The chain recombines TRBV7-9 with TRBJ1-1; weak D call: TRBD1 (5 bases). This CDR3 is built from 13 residues. Trimming left V 5 bases short and J 3 bases short, with 10 bases between. Germline V gives CDR1 SEHNR, CDR2 FQNEAQ (reference sequence). CDR3 amino acids: CASSQRGDTEAFF. DNA of the CDR3: TGTGCCAGCAGCCAGCGGGGGGACACTGAAGCTTTCTTT.

Details on this clone: The sample holds other DNA sequences that translate to the same CDR3. The chain links TRBV11-2 to TRBJ1-2; perhaps TRBD1 as D (5 bases). Trimming took 0 bases from V and 2 from J, leaving 7 bases between them. The CDR3 covers 14 residues. The germline CDR1 and CDR2 sequences are SGHAT and FQNNGV. Here the CDR3 DNA reads TGTGCCAGCAGCTTAGACAGGGCCAACTATGGCTACACCTTC. Its protein product is CASSLDRANYGYTF. Full variable domain (remainder filled in from reference TRBV11-2 and TRBJ1-2): EAGVAQSPRYKIIEKRQSVAFWCNPISGHATLYWYQQILGQGPKLLIQFQNNGVVDDSQLPKDRFSAERLKGVDSTLKIQPAKLEDSAVYLCASSLDRANYGYTFGSGTRLTVV.

The CDR3 DNA is TGTGCCAGCAGTTGGGGACATCTAACCTATGGCTACACCTTC. Residues: CASSWGHLTYGYTF. The V gene is TRBV28, the J gene TRBJ1-2; possible D gene TRBD1, 6 bases. V was cut by 4 bases and J by 4 bases, with 13 bases left in between. This CDR3 region has 14 residues. Germline V gene sequence: CDR1 MDHEN, CDR2 SYDVKM.

The CDR3 coding sequence is TGTGCCAGCAGTGAGGGGACCACCGGGAAGACCCAGTACTTC. This sequence encodes CASSEGTTGKTQYF. The V gene is TRBV2, the J gene TRBJ2-5; D tentatively fits TRBD1 or TRBD2 (5 bases each). Germline V gene sequence: CDR1 SNHLY, CDR2 FYNNEI. CDR3 length: 14 residues. Trimming took 3 bases from V and 6 from J, leaving 14 bases between them.

The chain combines TRBV2 with TRBJ1-4, with D unclear. Trimming pared 3 bases from V and 4 bases from J, leaving 12 bases between. Germline lookup yields CDR1 SNHLY and CDR2 FYNNEI. This CDR3 comprises 15 residues. CDR3 in DNA: TGTGCCAGCAGTGAGGTATTGGGCGGTAATGAAAAACTGTTTTTT. It encodes CASSEVLGGNEKLFF.

The chain has TRBV5-6 and TRBJ1-2; D unresolved. Germline CDR1 and CDR2: SGHDT and YYEEEE. The CDR3 length is 15 residues. Trimming removed 6 bases at V and 4 bases at J, with 19 bases between. CDR3: CASTREADSFYGYTF. The CDR3 DNA reads TGTGCCAGCACCCGAGAGGCAGACTCATTCTATGGCTACACCTTC.

V usage is TRBV7-2 and J usage is TRBJ1-2; maybe TRBD1 (5 bases). Germline CDR1 is SGHTA and CDR2 is FQGNSA. The ends were cut back, 6 bases at V and 1 base at J, with 9 bases in the middle. CDR3 length equals 13 residues. The CDR3 nucleotides are TGTGCCAGCAGGCAAGACAGTAACTATGGCTACACCTTC. This codes for CASRQDSNYGYTF.

The chain carries TRBV28 and TRBJ2-1; 9 bases align to TRBD1. Germline V gives CDR1 MDHEN, CDR2 SYDVKM. The CDR3 is made up of 16 amino acids. Trimming cost V 6 bases and J 2 bases; bases outside gene matches: 8. The CDR3 loop reads CASSPSTGGAYNEQFF. The DNA of the CDR3 is TGTGCCAGCAGCCCCTCGACAGGGGGGGCCTACAATGAGCAGTTCTTC.

This clone was found a few times. V usage is TRBV10-1 and J usage is TRBJ2-5; no firm D call. The germline V gene has CDR1 WNHNN and CDR2 SYGVQD (reference sequence). CDR3 length: 14 amino acids. V dropped 11 bases and J dropped 2 bases, with 18 bases sitting between them. CDR3 amino acids: CAGIREATQETQYF. Here the CDR3 DNA reads TGCGCCGGAATAAGGGAAGCCACACAAGAGACCCAGTACTTC.

The V and J genes are TRBV6-1 and TRBJ2-3; D not resolved. The V end lost 5 bases, the J end lost 0 bases, and 9 bases lay between the germline ends. CDR1 and CDR2 (germline): MNHNS, SASEGT. The CDR3 has 14 residues. The CDR3: CASSPMESTDTQYF. The CDR3 nucleotides are TGTGCCAGCAGTCCCATGGAAAGCACAGATACGCAGTATTTT.

The rearrangement uses TRBV27 and TRBJ2-7; D call uncertain. The germline gives CDR1 MNHEY, CDR2 SMNVEV (reference sequence). Trimming stripped 3 bases from V and 5 bases from J, with 11 bases between. The CDR3 has 13 residues. CDR3 nucleotides: TGTGCCAGCAGTTTCAGGTGGTCTGACGAGCAGTACTTC. It is translated as CASSFRWSDEQYF.

This clone was observed a few times. This chain uses TRBV28 with TRBJ1-4, with D perhaps TRBD1 (6 bases). Between the trimmed V and J ends, which lost 6 bases and 7 bases, there was a span of 9 bases. Germline CDR1 MDHEN, CDR2 SYDVKM. The CDR3 length is 12 residues. Here the CDR3 DNA reads TGTGCCAGCAGACAGGGCGGTGAAAAACTGTTTTTT. It yields the protein CASRQGGEKLFF. Complete variable domain (other parts from reference TRBV28 and TRBJ1-4): DVKVTQSSRYLVKRTGEKVFLECVQDMDHENMFWYRQDPGLGLRLIYFSYDVKMKEKGDIPEGYSVSREKKERFSLILESASTNQTSMYLCASRQGGEKLFFGSGTQLSVL.

Ten or more counts support this clone. The same CDR3 can be traced to other DNA sequences in this sample. The chain employs TRBV5-1 and TRBJ2-2; either TRBD1 or TRBD2 may fit D (5 bases each). The V end was cut by 0 bases, the J end by 5 bases, with 8 bases between. Germline CDR1 SGHRS, CDR2 YFSETQ. This CDR3 spans 14 amino acids. Written as DNA, the CDR3 is TGCGCCAGCAGCTTGGGAGGGGAAACCGGGGAGCTGTTTTTT. Amino acids: CASSLGGETGELFF.

As concerns this clone: The sample carries other DNA sequences with the same CDR3. The V and J genes are TRBV6-5 and TRBJ1-2; 7 bases are a match to TRBD1. The CDR3 length is 13 residues. V lost 6 bases, J lost 4 bases, and 5 bases stayed unmatched. Germline V gene sequence: CDR1 MNHEY, CDR2 SVGAGI. The CDR3 is CASRDRATYGYTF. CDR3 DNA: TGTGCCAGCAGAGACAGGGCGACCTATGGCTACACCTTC.

The rearrangement uses TRBV6-5 and TRBJ2-6; D uncertain. Germline values: CDR1 MNHEY, CDR2 SVGAGI. This CDR3 has 15 residues. Trimming shortened V by 6 bases and J by 4 bases, and 13 bases separated the two germline ends. Here the CDR3 reads CASRARPGGANVLTF. CDR3 DNA sequence: TGTGCCAGCAGAGCCCGGCCCGGCGGGGCCAACGTCCTGACTTTC.

The chain joins TRBV5-1 to TRBJ1-5, with D perhaps matching TRBD1 (5 bases). This CDR3 is 14 amino acids long. Germline V gene data show CDR1 as SGHRS and CDR2 as YFSETQ. V was pared by 2 bases and J by 5 bases, with 11 bases between. The CDR3 is CASSLSGGDQPQHF. Written as DNA, the CDR3 is TGCGCCAGCAGCTTAAGCGGGGGAGATCAGCCCCAGCATTTT.

The chain employs TRBV7-6 and TRBJ2-7; D call uncertain. Looked up from germline, CDR1 is SGHVS and CDR2 is FNYEAQ. CDR3 length: 15 amino acids. Trimming shortened V by 6 bases and J by 2 bases, and 17 bases separated the two germline ends. CDR3 residues: CASSPTTGLTYEQYF. The CDR3 nucleotides are TGTGCCAGCAGTCCTACTACGGGCCTGACCTACGAGCAGTACTTC.

V is TRBV5-6 and J is TRBJ2-2, with 11 positions matching TRBD2. This CDR3 spans 18 amino acids. V gave up 0 bases and J gave up 0 bases; unmatched junction bases: 4. CDR1 is SGHDT and CDR2 is YYEEEE in the germline V gene. CDR3 bases: TGTGCCAGCAGCTTGGTTTTGACTAGCGGGACGAACACCGGGGAGCTGTTTTTT. Its translation is CASSLVLTSGTNTGELFF.